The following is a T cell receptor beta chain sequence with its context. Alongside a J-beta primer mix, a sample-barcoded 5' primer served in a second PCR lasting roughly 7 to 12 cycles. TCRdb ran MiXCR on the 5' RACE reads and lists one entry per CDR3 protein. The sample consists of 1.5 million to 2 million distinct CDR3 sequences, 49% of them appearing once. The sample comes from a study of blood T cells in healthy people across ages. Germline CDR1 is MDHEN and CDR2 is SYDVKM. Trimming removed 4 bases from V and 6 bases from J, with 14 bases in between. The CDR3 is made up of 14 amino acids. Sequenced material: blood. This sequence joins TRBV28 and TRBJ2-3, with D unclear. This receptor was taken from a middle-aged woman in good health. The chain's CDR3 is CASSSGGALDTQYF. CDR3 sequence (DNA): TGTGCCAGCAGTTCCGGCGGAGCCTTGGATACGCAGTATTTT.